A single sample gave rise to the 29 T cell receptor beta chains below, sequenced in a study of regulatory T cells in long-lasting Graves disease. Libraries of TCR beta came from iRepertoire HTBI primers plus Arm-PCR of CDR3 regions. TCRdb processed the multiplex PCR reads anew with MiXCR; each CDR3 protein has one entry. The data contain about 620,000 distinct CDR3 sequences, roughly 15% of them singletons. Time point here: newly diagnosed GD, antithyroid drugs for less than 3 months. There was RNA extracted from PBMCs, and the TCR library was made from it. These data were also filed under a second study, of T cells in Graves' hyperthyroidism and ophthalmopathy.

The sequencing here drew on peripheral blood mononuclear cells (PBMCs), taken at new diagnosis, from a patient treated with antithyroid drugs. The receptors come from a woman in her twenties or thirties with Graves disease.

For the CDR3, the DNA is TGTGCCAGCAGCTTAGGCAACAGCGCTCTCTATGGCTACACCTTC. This translates into CASSLGNSALYGYTF. V usage is TRBV7-3 and J usage is TRBJ1-2; the D is unclear. This CDR3 region has 15 residues. CDR1 and CDR2 (germline): SGHTA, FQGTGA. V was cut by 2 bases and J by 4 bases, with 14 bases left in between.

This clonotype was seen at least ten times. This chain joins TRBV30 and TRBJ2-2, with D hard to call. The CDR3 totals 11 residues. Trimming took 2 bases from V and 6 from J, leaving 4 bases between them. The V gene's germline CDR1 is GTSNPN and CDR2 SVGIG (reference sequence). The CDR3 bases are TGTGCCTGGAGTAAGGCCGGGGAGCTGTTTTTT. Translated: CAWSKAGELFF.

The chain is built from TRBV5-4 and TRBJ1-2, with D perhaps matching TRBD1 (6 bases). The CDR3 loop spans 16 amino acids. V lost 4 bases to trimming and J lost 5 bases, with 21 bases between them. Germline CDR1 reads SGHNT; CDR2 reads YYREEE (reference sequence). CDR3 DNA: TGTGCCAGCAGCGGCCCAGACAGGTCTCCTCTTTATGGCTACACCTTC. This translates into CASSGPDRSPLYGYTF.

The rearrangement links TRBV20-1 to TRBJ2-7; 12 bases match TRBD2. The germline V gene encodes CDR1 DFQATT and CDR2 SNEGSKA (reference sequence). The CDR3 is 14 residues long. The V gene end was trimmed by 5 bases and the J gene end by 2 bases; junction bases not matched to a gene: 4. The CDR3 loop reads CSASRTSGAYEQYF. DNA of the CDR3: TGCAGTGCTTCCCGGACTAGCGGGGCCTACGAGCAGTACTTC.

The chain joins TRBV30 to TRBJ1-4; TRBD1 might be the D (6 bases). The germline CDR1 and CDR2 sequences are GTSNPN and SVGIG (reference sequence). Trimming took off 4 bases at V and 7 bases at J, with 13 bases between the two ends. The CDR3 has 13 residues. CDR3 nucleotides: TGTGCCTGGAACAGGGATCCGGGTGAAAAACTGTTTTTT. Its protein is CAWNRDPGEKLFF.

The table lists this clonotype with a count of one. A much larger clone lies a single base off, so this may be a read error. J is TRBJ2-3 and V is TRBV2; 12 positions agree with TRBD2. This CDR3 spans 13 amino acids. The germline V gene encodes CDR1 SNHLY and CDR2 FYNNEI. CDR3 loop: CTSRGLAGDTQYF. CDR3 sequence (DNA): TGTACCAGCAGGGGACTAGCGGGAGATACGCAGTATTTT. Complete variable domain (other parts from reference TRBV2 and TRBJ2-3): EPEVTQTPSHQVTQMGQEVILRCVPISNHLYFYWYRQILGQKVEFLVSFYNNEISEKSEIFDDQFSVERPDGSNFTLKIRSTKLEDSAMYFCTSRGLAGDTQYFGPGTRLTVL.

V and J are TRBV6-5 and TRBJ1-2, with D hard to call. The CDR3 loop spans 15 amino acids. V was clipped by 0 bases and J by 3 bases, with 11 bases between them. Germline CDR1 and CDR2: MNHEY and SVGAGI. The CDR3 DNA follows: TGTGCCAGCAGTTACTCGCAAGGGCCCCACTATGGCTACACCTTC. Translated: CASSYSQGPHYGYTF.

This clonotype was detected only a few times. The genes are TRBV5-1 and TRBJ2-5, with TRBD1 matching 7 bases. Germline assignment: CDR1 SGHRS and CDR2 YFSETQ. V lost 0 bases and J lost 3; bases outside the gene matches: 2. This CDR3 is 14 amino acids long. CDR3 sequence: CASSLVTGEETQYF. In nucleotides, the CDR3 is TGCGCCAGCAGCTTGGTTACAGGGGAAGAGACCCAGTACTTC.

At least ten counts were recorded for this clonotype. CDR3 sequence reads: CASSSRQGREGREQFF. The CDR3 DNA sequence: TGTGCCAGCAGCTCCCGTCAGGGGCGGGAGGGCCGCGAGCAGTTCTTC. This rearrangement joins TRBV7-2 to TRBJ2-1; 9 bases fit TRBD2. There are 16 residues in the CDR3. The germline V gene has CDR1 SGHTA and CDR2 FQGNSA. Trimming cost V 4 bases and J 10 bases; bases outside gene matches: 14.

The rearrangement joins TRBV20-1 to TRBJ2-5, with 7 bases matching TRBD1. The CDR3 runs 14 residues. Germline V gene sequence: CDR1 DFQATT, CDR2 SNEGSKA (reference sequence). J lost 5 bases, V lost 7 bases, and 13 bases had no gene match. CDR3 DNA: TGCAGTGTTGAGAGAGGGGGCTATTCTGAGACCCAGTACTTC. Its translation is CSVERGGYSETQYF.

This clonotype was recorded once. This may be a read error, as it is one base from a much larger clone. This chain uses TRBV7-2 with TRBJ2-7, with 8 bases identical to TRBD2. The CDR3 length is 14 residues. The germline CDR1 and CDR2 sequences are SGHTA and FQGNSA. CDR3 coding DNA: TGTGCCAGCAGCCGTCCGGGACTAGACTACGGGCAGTACTTC. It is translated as CASSRPGLDYGQYF.

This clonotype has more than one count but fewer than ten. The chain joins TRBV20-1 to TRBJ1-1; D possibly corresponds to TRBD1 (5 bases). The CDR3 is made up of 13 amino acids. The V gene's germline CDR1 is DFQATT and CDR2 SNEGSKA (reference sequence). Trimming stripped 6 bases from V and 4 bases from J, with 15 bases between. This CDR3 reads CSADGALGTEAFF. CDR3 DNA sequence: TGCAGTGCAGATGGGGCTCTGGGCACTGAAGCTTTCTTT.

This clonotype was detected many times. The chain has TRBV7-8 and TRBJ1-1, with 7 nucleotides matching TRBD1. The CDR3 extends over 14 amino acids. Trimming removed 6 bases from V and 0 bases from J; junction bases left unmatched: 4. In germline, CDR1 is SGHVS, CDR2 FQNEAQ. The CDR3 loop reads CASRRGQLNTEAFF. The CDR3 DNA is TGTGCCAGCAGGAGGGGACAGCTGAACACTGAAGCTTTCTTT.

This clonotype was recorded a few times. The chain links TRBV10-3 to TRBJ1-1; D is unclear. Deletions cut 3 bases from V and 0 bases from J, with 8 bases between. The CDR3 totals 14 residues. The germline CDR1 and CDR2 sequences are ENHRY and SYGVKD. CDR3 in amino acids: CAISDPVMNTEAFF. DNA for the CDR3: TGTGCCATCAGTGACCCAGTAATGAACACTGAAGCTTTCTTT.

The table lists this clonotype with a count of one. CDR3 residues: CASLAGGVSTDTQYF. The CDR3 nucleotides are TGCGCCAGTCTCGCCGGGGGTGTAAGCACAGATACGCAGTATTTT. J is TRBJ2-3 and V is TRBV5-1, with D possibly matching TRBD2 (6 bases). The CDR3 contains 15 residues. Trimming removed 8 bases at V and 0 bases at J, with 16 bases between. Germline loops: CDR1 SGHRS, CDR2 YFSETQ.

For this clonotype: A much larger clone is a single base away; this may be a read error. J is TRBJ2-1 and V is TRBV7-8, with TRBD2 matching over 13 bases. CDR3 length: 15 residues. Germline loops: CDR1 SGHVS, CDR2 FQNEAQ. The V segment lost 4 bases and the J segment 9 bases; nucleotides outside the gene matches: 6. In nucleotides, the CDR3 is TGTGCCAGCAGCTCAGGACTAGCGGGAGAAAGTGAGCAGTTCTTC. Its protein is CASSSGLAGESEQFF.

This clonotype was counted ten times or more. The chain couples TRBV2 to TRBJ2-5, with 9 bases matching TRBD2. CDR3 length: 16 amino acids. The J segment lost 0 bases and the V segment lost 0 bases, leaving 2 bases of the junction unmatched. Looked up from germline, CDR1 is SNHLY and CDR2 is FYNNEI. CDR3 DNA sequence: TGTGCCAGCAGTGAAGCTCTAGCGGGGTACCAAGAGACCCAGTACTTC. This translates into CASSEALAGYQETQYF.

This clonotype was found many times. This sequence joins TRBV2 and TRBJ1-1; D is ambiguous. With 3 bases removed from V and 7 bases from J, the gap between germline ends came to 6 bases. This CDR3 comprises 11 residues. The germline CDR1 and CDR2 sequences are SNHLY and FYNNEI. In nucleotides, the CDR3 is TGTGCCAGCAGTGATACATTTGAAGCTTTCTTT. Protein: CASSDTFEAFF.

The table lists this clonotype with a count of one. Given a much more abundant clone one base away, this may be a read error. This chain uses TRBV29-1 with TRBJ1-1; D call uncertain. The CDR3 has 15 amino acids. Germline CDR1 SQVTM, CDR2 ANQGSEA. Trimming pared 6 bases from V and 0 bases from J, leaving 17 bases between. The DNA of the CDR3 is TGCAGCGTCGGTGATATTCATCTGATGAACACTGAAGCTTTCTTT. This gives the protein CSVGDIHLMNTEAFF. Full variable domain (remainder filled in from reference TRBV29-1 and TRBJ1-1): SAVISQKPSRDICQRGTSLTIQCQVDSQVTMMFWYRQQPGQSLTLIATANQGSEATYESGFVIDKFPISRPNLTFSTLTVSNMSPEDSSIYLCSVGDIHLMNTEAFFGQGTRLTVV.

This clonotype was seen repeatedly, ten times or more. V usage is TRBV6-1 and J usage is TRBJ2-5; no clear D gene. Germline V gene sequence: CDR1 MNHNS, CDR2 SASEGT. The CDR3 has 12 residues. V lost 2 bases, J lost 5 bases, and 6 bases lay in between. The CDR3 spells CASSETSETQYF. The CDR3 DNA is TGTGCCAGCAGTGAAACGAGTGAGACCCAGTACTTC.

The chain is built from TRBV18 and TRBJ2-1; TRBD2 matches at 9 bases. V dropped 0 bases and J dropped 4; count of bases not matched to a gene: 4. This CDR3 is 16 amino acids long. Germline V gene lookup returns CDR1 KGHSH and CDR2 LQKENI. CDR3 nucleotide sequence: TGTGCCAGCTCACCACCACTAGCGGGCCTATACAATGAGCAGTTCTTC. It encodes CASSPPLAGLYNEQFF.

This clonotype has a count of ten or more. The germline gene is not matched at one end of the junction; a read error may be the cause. The CDR3 loop reads CASSVAVEQFF. The CDR3 DNA sequence: TGTGCCAGCAGCGTAGCCGTTGAGCAGTTCTTC. J is TRBJ2-1 and V is TRBV7-9; D remains ambiguous. Germline-derived CDR1 and CDR2 are SEHNR and FQNEAQ (reference sequence). The CDR3 spans 11 residues.

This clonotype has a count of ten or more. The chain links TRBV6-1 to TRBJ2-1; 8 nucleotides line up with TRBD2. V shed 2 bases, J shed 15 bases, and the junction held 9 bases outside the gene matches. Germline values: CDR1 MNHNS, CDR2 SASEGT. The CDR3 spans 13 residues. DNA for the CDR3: TGTGCCAGCAGTGAAAGTTGGACTAGCCCGAGGTTCTTC. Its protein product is CASSESWTSPRFF.

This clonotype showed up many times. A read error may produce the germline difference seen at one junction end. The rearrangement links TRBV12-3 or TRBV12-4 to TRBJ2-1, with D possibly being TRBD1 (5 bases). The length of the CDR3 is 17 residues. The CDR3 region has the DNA TGTGCCAGCAGTTTAAGGCTTGGAGCTAGGAAGGGGAATGAGCAGTCCTTC. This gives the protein CASSLRLGARKGNEQSF.

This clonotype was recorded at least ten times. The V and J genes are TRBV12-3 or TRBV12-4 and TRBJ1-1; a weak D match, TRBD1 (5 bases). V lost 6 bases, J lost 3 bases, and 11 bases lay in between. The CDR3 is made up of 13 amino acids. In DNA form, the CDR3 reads TGTGCCAGCAGCAAAACCAGGGACACTGAAGCTTTCTTT. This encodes CASSKTRDTEAFF.

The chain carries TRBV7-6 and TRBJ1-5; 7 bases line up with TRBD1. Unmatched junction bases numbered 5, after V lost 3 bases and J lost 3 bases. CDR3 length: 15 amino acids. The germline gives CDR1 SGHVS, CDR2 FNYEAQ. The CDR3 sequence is CASSLEGADNQPQHF. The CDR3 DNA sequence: TGTGCCAGCAGCTTGGAGGGGGCCGACAATCAGCCCCAGCATTTT.

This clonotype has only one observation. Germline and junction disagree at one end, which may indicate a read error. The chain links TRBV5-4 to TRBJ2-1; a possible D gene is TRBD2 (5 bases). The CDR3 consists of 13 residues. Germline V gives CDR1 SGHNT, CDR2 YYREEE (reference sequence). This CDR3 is CASSSSRANVQFF. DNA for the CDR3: TGTGCCAGCAGCTCTAGCCGGGCCAATGTGCAGTTCTTC. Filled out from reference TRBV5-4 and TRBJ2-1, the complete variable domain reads ETGVTQSPTHLIKTRGQQVTLRCSSQSGHNTVSWYQQALGQGPQFIFQYYREEENGRGNFPPRFSGLQFPNYSSELNVNALELDDSALYLCASSSSRANVQFFGPGTRLTVL.

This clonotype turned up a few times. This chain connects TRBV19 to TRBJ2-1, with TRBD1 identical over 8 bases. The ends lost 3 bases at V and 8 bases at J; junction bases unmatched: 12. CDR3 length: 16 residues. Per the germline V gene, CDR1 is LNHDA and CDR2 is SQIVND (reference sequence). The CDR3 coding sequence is TGTGCCAGTAGTATCGGAAAGGGGACAGGCGGCGATGAGCAGTTCTTC. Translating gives CASSIGKGTGGDEQFF.

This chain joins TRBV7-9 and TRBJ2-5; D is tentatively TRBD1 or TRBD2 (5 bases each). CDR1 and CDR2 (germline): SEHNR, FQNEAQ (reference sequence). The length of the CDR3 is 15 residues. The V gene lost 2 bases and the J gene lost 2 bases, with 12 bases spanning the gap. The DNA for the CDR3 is TGTGCCAGCAGCTTATGGGGGTCCTTACAAGAGACCCAGTACTTC. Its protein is CASSLWGSLQETQYF.